One sample yielded the 6 T cell receptor beta chains listed below, sequenced in a study of T-cell memory formation after mild COVID-19. Each CDR3 protein gets one entry after TCRdb re-called the 5' RACE reads with MiXCR. Among around 260,000 distinct CDR3 sequences listed, 16% were seen once. Material for sequencing was PBMCs or a T cell subset sorted from them (not recorded which). These TCRs come from a man aged 18 to 30 who had mild COVID-19 (a few samples of this study predate the infection). Cell type and time point are not known.

This clonotype came up a few times. The chain carries TRBV29-1 and TRBJ1-1, with D possibly being TRBD1 (5 bases). The length of the CDR3 is 15 residues. Trimming left V 0 bases short and J 5 bases short, with 16 bases between. In germline, CDR1 is SQVTM, CDR2 ANQGSEA. This CDR3 is CSVEEGRGEITEAFF. Written as DNA, the CDR3 is TGCAGCGTTGAAGAGGGACGGGGGGAGATTACTGAAGCTTTCTTT.

Only a few counts were recorded for this clonotype. The gene calls are TRBV7-3 and TRBJ2-3, with 7 bases lining up with TRBD1. The germline V gene has CDR1 SGHTA and CDR2 FQGTGA. After removal of 7 bases from V and 10 bases from J, the junction contained 14 bases not matched to a gene. The CDR3 loop spans 14 amino acids. CDR3 nucleotides: TGTGCCAGCACTTCGGACAGGTCGGGCCAGCCGCAGTATTTT. This codes for CASTSDRSGQPQYF.

This clonotype was recorded a few times. The gene calls are TRBV6-2 or TRBV6-3 and TRBJ2-7; D gene uncertain. There are 12 residues in the CDR3. The ends were cut back, 6 bases at V and 3 bases at J, with 9 bases in the middle. Germline V gene data show CDR1 as MNHEY and CDR2 as SVGEGT. The CDR3 spells CASSPPHYEQYV. CDR3 DNA sequence: TGTGCCAGCAGCCCGCCCCACTACGAGCAGTACGTC.

This clonotype was counted between two and nine times. The V call is TRBV7-9, the J call TRBJ1-1, with D hard to call. Germline V gene data show CDR1 as SEHNR and CDR2 as FQNEAQ (reference sequence). The CDR3 length is 13 residues. Trimming took 8 bases from V and 6 from J, leaving 16 bases between them. The CDR3 region is CASLLGQAAEAFF. The CDR3 DNA follows: TGTGCCAGCCTGCTAGGGCAGGCGGCTGAAGCTTTCTTT.

V is TRBV12-3 or TRBV12-4 and J is TRBJ2-1, with D possibly TRBD1 on 5 matching bases. V lost 6 bases and J lost 3, with 15 bases in between. The length of the CDR3 is 15 residues. The DNA of the CDR3 is TGTGCCAGCAGCCCTAACAGACAGAACTACAATGAGCAGTTCTTC. As protein: CASSPNRQNYNEQFF.

This sequence joins TRBV9 and TRBJ2-2; D tentatively fits TRBD1 or TRBD2 (5 bases each). The length of the CDR3 is 16 residues. Deletions cut 3 bases from V and 2 bases from J, with 14 bases between. Germline V CDR1 and CDR2: SGDLS, YYNGEE. The CDR3 sequence is CASSANPGRNTGELFF. DNA for the CDR3: TGTGCCAGCAGCGCTAACCCGGGACGAAACACCGGGGAGCTGTTTTTT.